The 29 T cell receptor beta chains presented below share a single source sample, sequenced in a study of blood T cell repertoires in COVID-19. Libraries were prepared by immunoSEQ multiplex PCR; TCRdb keeps only in-frame clonotypes and omits some of them. This sample yields approximately 300,000 clones, of which roughly nine tenths are seen a single time; around 6% belongs to the top ten. The source material was PBMCs or T cells enriched from blood (not recorded which). The receptors stem from a woman aged 25 to 45 who had recovered from COVID-19.

This chain's CDR3 is CASSSGFYYNSPLHF. CDR3 nucleotide sequence: TGCGCCAGCAGCTCGGGGTTTTACTATAATTCACCCCTCCACTTT. The V and J genes are TRBV5-1 and TRBJ1-6; D unclear. This CDR3 is built from 15 residues. Germline CDR1 reads SGHRS; CDR2 reads YFSETQ. The V gene lost 3 bases and the J gene lost 3 bases, with 10 bases spanning the gap.

CDR3 residues: CASSQDERGYTF. The CDR3 DNA follows: TGTGCCAGCAGCCAAGATGAGCGCGGCTACACCTTC. The rearrangement joins TRBV4-2 to TRBJ1-2; D gene unclear. This CDR3 spans 12 amino acids. Germline CDR1 reads LGHNA; CDR2 reads YNFKEQ. Trimming removed 0 bases from V and 8 bases from J, with 7 bases in between.

The chain recombines TRBV11-2 with TRBJ2-1; D is possibly TRBD2 (6 bases). This CDR3 is 15 amino acids long. The germline CDR1 and CDR2 sequences are SGHAT and FQNNGV. Between the trimmed V and J ends, which lost 5 bases and 6 bases, there was a span of 17 bases. The CDR3 bases are TGTGCCAGCAGCCCCTTGCCGGGGGACCTCAATGAGCAGTTCTTC. Translated: CASSPLPGDLNEQFF.

This chain uses TRBV13 with TRBJ2-7; D uncertain. V was cut by 6 bases and J by 0 bases, with 9 bases left in between. CDR1 is PRHDT, CDR2 FYEKMQ, per germline (reference sequence). The CDR3 has 13 residues. CDR3 DNA sequence: TGTGCCAGCAGAAAAGTGAGCTCCTACGAGCAGTACTTC. Protein sequence: CASRKVSSYEQYF. The variable domain in full, with the rest retrieved from reference TRBV13 and TRBJ2-7, is AAGVIQSPRHLIKEKRETATLKCYPIPRHDTVYWYQQGPGQDPQFLISFYEKMQSDKGSIPDRFSAQQFSDYHSELNMSSLELGDSALYFCASRKVSSYEQYFGPGTRLTVT.

The chain is built from TRBV30 and TRBJ2-7, with TRBD1 as a possible D gene (6 bases). The length of the CDR3 is 15 residues. Trimming pared 3 bases from V and 1 base from J, leaving 16 bases between. Germline assignment: CDR1 GTSNPN and CDR2 SVGIG (reference sequence). The CDR3 region has the DNA TGTGCCTGGAGCGCTGGGGGCGTAAATTCCTACGAGCAGTACTTC. Protein sequence: CAWSAGGVNSYEQYF.

The chain carries TRBV3-1 (or the pseudogene TRBV3-2) and TRBJ2-1, with TRBD1 matching 9 bases. The CDR3 runs 16 residues. The germline CDR1 and CDR2 sequences are LGHDT and YNNKEL (reference sequence). V shed 1 base, J shed 7 bases, and the junction held 8 bases outside the gene matches. In DNA, the CDR3 is TGTGCCAGCAGCCAAGGGGCGGGGACAGGGAGGAATGAGCAGTTCTTC. The encoded protein is CASSQGAGTGRNEQFF.

The sample holds a few counts of this clone. The gene calls are TRBV7-9 and TRBJ1-1, with D possibly matching TRBD1 (5 bases). Trimming left V 5 bases short and J 4 bases short, with 17 bases between. CDR1 and CDR2 (germline): SEHNR, FQNEAQ (reference sequence). The CDR3 runs to 15 residues. CDR3 nucleotide sequence: TGTGCCAGCAGCCCACCGGGAGGGGCTGGCACTGAAGCTTTCTTT. This sequence encodes CASSPPGGAGTEAFF.

V is TRBV6-5 and J is TRBJ1-4, with a possible D match to TRBD1 (6 bases). Trimming cost V 2 bases and J 8 bases, with 18 bases left between them. The CDR3 sequence is 16 residues long. Germline values: CDR1 MNHEY, CDR2 SVGAGI. CDR3 bases: TGTGCCAGCAGTTACCGCAAGGGGGTCCGGAGAGAAAAACTGTTTTTT. Amino acids: CASSYRKGVRREKLFF.

This chain uses TRBV11-3 with TRBJ2-1, with 8 bases matching TRBD1. This CDR3 is 14 amino acids long. V shed 3 bases, J shed 3 bases, and the junction held 1 base outside the gene matches. Germline CDR1 SGHNT, CDR2 YENEEA. The CDR3 DNA reads TGTGCCAGCAGCTTTGGACAGGGCTACAATGAGCAGTTCTTC. Translating gives CASSFGQGYNEQFF.

This CDR3 is CAWSGQAQGNEQFF. CDR3 DNA: TGTGCCTGGAGTGGGCAGGCCCAAGGTAATGAGCAGTTCTTC. The gene calls are TRBV30 and TRBJ2-1; D remains ambiguous. V was trimmed by 1 base and J by 7 bases, leaving 14 bases between them. The germline gives CDR1 GTSNPN, CDR2 SVGIG (reference sequence). CDR3 length equals 14 residues.

The rearrangement uses TRBV19 and TRBJ1-6; weak D call: TRBD1 (6 bases). Germline lookup yields CDR1 LNHDA and CDR2 SQIVND (reference sequence). The CDR3 is made up of 15 amino acids. The germline V and J ends were trimmed by 2 bases and 7 bases, with 12 bases remaining between them. CDR3 residues: CASSIPGQKNSPLHF. CDR3 DNA: TGTGCCAGTAGTATACCGGGACAAAAAAATTCACCCCTCCACTTT.

This sequence joins TRBV19 and TRBJ2-2, with D hard to call. Germline-derived CDR1 and CDR2 are LNHDA and SQIVND (reference sequence). The ends were cut back, 1 base at V and 1 base at J, with 7 bases in the middle. This CDR3 region has 15 residues. CDR3 nucleotides: TGTGCCAGTAGTATAGCGGGTCGGAACACCGGGGAGCTGTTTTTT. It specifies CASSIAGRNTGELFF.

This sequence joins TRBV6-1 and TRBJ2-1, with TRBD1 matching over 7 bases. CDR1 and CDR2 (germline): MNHNS, SASEGT. This CDR3 has 15 amino acids. Trimming removed 2 bases from V and 4 bases from J; junction bases left unmatched: 5. CDR3 amino acids: CASSEMGQRYNEQFF. Written as DNA, the CDR3 is TGTGCCAGCAGTGAAATGGGACAGAGATACAATGAGCAGTTCTTC.

The V gene is TRBV7-8, the J gene TRBJ2-1, with 8 bases fitting TRBD2. The CDR3 runs 17 residues. V lost 1 base, J lost 0 bases, and 5 bases stayed unmatched. CDR1 and CDR2 from the germline V gene are SGHVS and FQNEAQ. This chain's CDR3 is CASSLDFGTSSYNEQFF. In DNA form, the CDR3 reads TGTGCCAGCAGCTTAGATTTCGGGACTAGCTCCTACAATGAGCAGTTCTTC. Based on the CDR3 plus reference TRBV7-8 and TRBJ2-1, the full variable domain is GAGVSQSPRYKVAKRGQDVALRCDPISGHVSLFWYQQALGQGPEFLTYFQNEAQLDKSGLPSDRFFAERPEGSVSTLKIQRTQQEDSAVYLCASSLDFGTSSYNEQFFGPGTRLTVL.

The genes are TRBV9 and TRBJ1-6; TRBD1 agrees at 8 bases. J lost 7 bases, V lost 2 bases, and 2 bases had no gene match. In germline, CDR1 is SGDLS, CDR2 YYNGEE. This CDR3 region has 14 residues. The CDR3 region is CASSVQGANSPLHF. The CDR3 coding sequence is TGTGCCAGCAGCGTTCAGGGGGCAAATTCACCCCTCCACTTT.

The V and J genes are TRBV9 and TRBJ1-1, with D perhaps matching TRBD1 (6 bases). Germline values: CDR1 SGDLS, CDR2 YYNGEE. The CDR3 consists of 15 residues. V dropped 0 bases and J dropped 11 bases, with 20 bases sitting between them. Here the CDR3 reads CASSVAPGVNAYAFF. The CDR3 region has the DNA TGTGCCAGCAGCGTAGCTCCAGGGGTGAACGCCTATGCTTTCTTT.

Only one count was recorded for this clone. V and J are TRBV29-1 and TRBJ1-1; a weak D match, TRBD1 (6 bases). The germline V and J ends were trimmed by 7 bases and 0 bases, with 12 bases remaining between them. CDR1 SQVTM and CDR2 ANQGSEA come from the germline V gene. This CDR3 has 13 residues. The chain's CDR3 is CSGTGHLNTEAFF. The CDR3 bases are TGCAGCGGCACGGGACACCTGAACACTGAAGCTTTCTTT.

The rearrangement uses TRBV7-2 and TRBJ2-4; tentative D call: TRBD2 (5 bases). CDR1 and CDR2 (germline): SGHTA, FQGNSA. V lost 3 bases and J 8 bases, leaving 8 bases between the germline ends. The CDR3 contains 12 residues. CDR3 protein: CASSFGSDIQYF. CDR3 nucleotides: TGTGCCAGCAGCTTCGGTAGCGACATTCAGTACTTC.

V and J are TRBV19 and TRBJ1-5, with D perhaps TRBD1 (5 bases). In germline, CDR1 is LNHDA, CDR2 SQIVND (reference sequence). V was pared by 7 bases and J by 0 bases, with 16 bases between. The CDR3 has 16 residues. The CDR3 region is CASIAQGGRSNQPQHF. The CDR3 DNA reads as TGTGCCAGTATCGCGCAGGGCGGACGTAGCAATCAGCCCCAGCATTTT.

V gene TRBV7-2 combines with J gene TRBJ2-3; 14 bases align to TRBD2. The CDR3 has 17 amino acids. Trimming at V came to 5 bases and at J to 1 base, leaving 5 bases not matched to a gene. Germline V gene sequence: CDR1 SGHTA, CDR2 FQGNSA. CDR3 DNA: TGTGCCAGCAGCCCACCGGGACTAGCGGGGGGCACAGATACGCAGTATTTT. It encodes CASSPPGLAGGTDTQYF.

The chain is built from TRBV19 and TRBJ1-5; D perhaps matches TRBD1 (6 bases). Germline values: CDR1 LNHDA, CDR2 SQIVND (reference sequence). Trimming pared 4 bases from V and 4 bases from J, leaving 11 bases between. The CDR3 has 14 residues. CDR3: CASSTTGTNQPQHF. CDR3 sequence (DNA): TGTGCCAGTAGTACGACAGGTACTAATCAGCCCCAGCATTTT.

J is TRBJ1-5 and V is TRBV10-2; the D is unclear. With 3 bases removed from V and 2 bases from J, the gap between germline ends came to 11 bases. Germline CDR1 and CDR2: WSHSY and SAAADI. The CDR3 totals 15 residues. CDR3 amino acids: CASSDPPLGNQPQHF. CDR3 nucleotide sequence: TGCGCCAGCAGTGACCCCCCCCTCGGCAATCAGCCCCAGCATTTT.

The chain employs TRBV7-2 and TRBJ1-6; 7 bases align to TRBD1. Germline CDR1 SGHTA, CDR2 FQGNSA. The CDR3 sequence is 15 residues long. J was trimmed by 7 bases and V by 5 bases; bases with no gene match: 8. The CDR3, as DNA: TGTGCCAGCAGCCTGCAGACAGGGACCAATTCACCCCTCCACTTT. Encoded protein: CASSLQTGTNSPLHF.

This rearrangement joins TRBV14 to TRBJ1-1; D is possibly TRBD1 (6 bases). This CDR3 is built from 16 residues. V shed 2 bases and J shed 1 base, with 14 bases lying between them. Germline loops: CDR1 SGHDN, CDR2 FVKESK. CDR3 nucleotides: TGTGCCAGCAGCCAACTGGGAGGGGGTACGAACACTGAAGCTTTCTTT. Residues: CASSQLGGGTNTEAFF.

The rearrangement joins TRBV25-1 to TRBJ1-3, with TRBD1 as a possible D gene (5 bases). Germline V lookup: CDR1 MGHDK, CDR2 SYGVNS. Trimming removed 3 bases at V and 1 base at J, with 13 bases between. The CDR3 length is 16 residues. The CDR3: CASSEGRELSGNTIYF. CDR3 nucleotides: TGTGCCAGCAGTGAGGGGCGGGAACTATCTGGAAACACCATATATTTT.

The chain uses TRBV11-2 and TRBJ1-4; D perhaps matches TRBD1 (5 bases). V lost 6 bases and J lost 8, with 13 bases in between. The CDR3 length is 13 residues. Germline CDR1 and CDR2: SGHAT and FQNNGV. CDR3 coding DNA: TGTGCCAGCAGTTCGATAGACAGAGAAAAACTGTTTTTT. This encodes CASSSIDREKLFF.

This clone occurred once. The genes are TRBV6-4 and TRBJ1-1, with D perhaps matching TRBD1 (6 bases). V lost 6 bases and J 3 bases, leaving 14 bases between the germline ends. The germline CDR1 and CDR2 sequences are MRHNA and SNTAGT. CDR3 length: 14 amino acids. In DNA form, the CDR3 reads TGTGCCAGCAGGATGGAGGGGGGGCACACTGAAGCTTTCTTT. Amino acid sequence: CASRMEGGHTEAFF.

J is TRBJ1-3 and V is TRBV21-1; the D segment call TRBD1 is taken from the table without a DNA check. TRBV21-1 is an annotated pseudogene. The CDR3 is made up of 17 amino acids. DNA of the CDR3: TGTGCCAGCTTCCCCAACCGCCAGACATTCTCTGGAAACACCATATATTTT. Translating it yields CASFPNRQTFSGNTIYF.

The rearrangement joins TRBV30 to TRBJ1-1, with a tentative D call TRBD1 (6 bases). Per germline, CDR1 GTSNPN and CDR2 SVGIG (reference sequence). This CDR3 has 13 amino acids. Trimming shortened V by 5 bases and J by 0 bases, and 10 bases separated the two germline ends. CDR3 nucleotides: TGTGCCTGGGGGGGGGCTCTGAACACTGAAGCTTTCTTT. Amino acids: CAWGGALNTEAFF.